These 31 T cell receptor beta chains were sequenced from one sample in a study of Ad26.COV2.S vaccination and SARS-CoV-2 variants. Assay used: immunoSEQ multiplex PCR; TCRdb lists only in-frame clones, some missing. The repertoire holds about 320,000 clones, with 86% as singletons. Treatment: around 19 received Ad26.COV2.S at low or high dose, single or two shots; roughly 5 received placebo; per-sample allocation not given. The study sampled participants on day 63 after the first vaccine or placebo injection. The sample here was peripheral blood, taken in a trial of Ad26.COV2.S vaccine versus placebo. These receptors were collected from a person aged 18-60 years who received the Ad26.COV2.S COVID-19 vaccine or a placebo.

The chain has TRBV6-5 and TRBJ1-2; the D gene is possibly TRBD1 (5 bases). Germline V CDR1 and CDR2: MNHEY, SVGAGI. This CDR3 is 13 amino acids long. V lost 5 bases and J lost 3, with 10 bases in between. The CDR3 DNA is TGTGCCAGCAGTATCGGGGCAGACTATGGCTACACCTTC. Translation gives CASSIGADYGYTF.

The chain combines TRBV19 with TRBJ1-2; 9 bases match TRBD1. Germline values: CDR1 LNHDA, CDR2 SQIVND (reference sequence). The V and J ends lost 6 bases and 3 bases, in that order; junction bases with no gene match: 5. The CDR3 is made up of 14 amino acids. Here the CDR3 reads CASSHRDRDYGYTF. The CDR3 DNA reads as TGTGCCAGTAGCCATCGGGACAGGGACTATGGCTACACCTTC.

This clone has just one count. The gene calls are TRBV6-1 and TRBJ1-2, with a tentative D call TRBD1 (6 bases). The CDR3 has 12 amino acids. Per the germline V gene, CDR1 is MNHNS and CDR2 is SASEGT. The V end lost 3 bases, the J end lost 11 bases, and 13 bases lay between the germline ends. The CDR3 here is CASSELGAGYTF. Written as DNA, the CDR3 is TGTGCCAGCAGTGAGTTGGGGGCGGGGTACACCTTC.

The V call is TRBV9, the J call TRBJ1-5; D remains ambiguous. The ends were cut back, 0 bases at V and 0 bases at J, with 7 bases in the middle. The CDR3 contains 15 residues. Germline V gene lookup returns CDR1 SGDLS and CDR2 YYNGEE. The CDR3 DNA sequence: TGTGCCAGCAGCGTAGCCCCGGATAGCAATCAGCCCCAGCATTTT. This codes for CASSVAPDSNQPQHF.

This clone occurred a few times. The chain is built from TRBV7-2 and TRBJ1-3; 8 positions agree with TRBD1. V was pared by 5 bases and J by 1 base, with 4 bases of the junction left unmatched. CDR1 and CDR2 from the germline V gene are SGHTA and FQGNSA. This CDR3 region has 15 residues. CDR3 in DNA: TGTGCCAGCAGCCCCCGGACAGGGTCTGGAAACACCATATATTTT. Translated, it gives CASSPRTGSGNTIYF.

As DNA, the CDR3 is TGTGCCAGTACCTCGGCAGGTACTGAAGCTTTCTTT. It specifies CASTSAGTEAFF. This sequence joins TRBV19 and TRBJ1-1; the D is unclear. Trimming stripped 7 bases from V and 5 bases from J, with 11 bases between. Germline V lookup: CDR1 LNHDA, CDR2 SQIVND (reference sequence). This CDR3 spans 12 amino acids.

V is TRBV2 and J is TRBJ1-2; possible D gene TRBD1, 5 bases. Deletions cut 6 bases from V and 8 bases from J, with 22 bases between. Germline values: CDR1 SNHLY, CDR2 FYNNEI. The CDR3 sequence is 15 residues long. The chain's CDR3 is CASSPPLDRPPGYTF. The CDR3 region has the DNA TGTGCCAGCAGCCCGCCCCTAGACAGACCCCCAGGCTACACCTTC.

The sample holds one count of this clone. V usage is TRBV18 and J usage is TRBJ1-3, with 8 bases aligning to TRBD1. CDR1 and CDR2 (germline): KGHSH, LQKENI. Trimming removed 5 bases from V and 0 bases from J; junction bases left unmatched: 3. This CDR3 is built from 15 residues. The CDR3 here is CASSFDRGSGNTIYF. The CDR3, as DNA: TGTGCCAGCTCATTTGACAGGGGCTCTGGAAACACCATATATTTT.

A single count supports this clone. The V and J genes are TRBV18 and TRBJ1-1; tentatively, D is TRBD1 (5 bases). Germline V CDR1 and CDR2: KGHSH, LQKENI. The ends were cut back, 3 bases at V and 4 bases at J, with 15 bases in the middle. The CDR3 consists of 15 residues. CDR3 residues: CASSPGMGPGTEAFF. The CDR3, as DNA: TGTGCCAGCTCACCTGGGATGGGGCCGGGCACTGAAGCTTTCTTT.

J is TRBJ2-3 and V is TRBV24-1, with D perhaps TRBD2 (5 bases). CDR1 is KGHDR, CDR2 SFDVKD, per germline. The CDR3 spans 13 residues. Between the trimmed V and J ends, which lost 2 bases and 6 bases, there was a span of 8 bases. CDR3 coding DNA: TGTGCCACCAGTGATTCTGGACTGGATACGCAGTATTTT. Amino acids: CATSDSGLDTQYF.

V is TRBV7-9 and J is TRBJ2-5; 9 nucleotides align to TRBD1. Per germline, CDR1 SEHNR and CDR2 FQNEAQ (reference sequence). The CDR3 runs to 14 residues. V was pared by 5 bases and J by 2 bases, with 3 bases of the junction left unmatched. Here the CDR3 reads CASSPGTGQETQYF. The CDR3 coding sequence is TGTGCCAGCAGCCCGGGGACAGGGCAAGAGACCCAGTACTTC.

CDR3 in DNA: TGTGCCCTCCGGAGTGGTGGGGCCAACGTCCTGACTTTC. This gives the protein CALRSGGANVLTF. The chain joins TRBV10-3 to TRBJ2-6, with no clear D. Germline V gives CDR1 ENHRY, CDR2 SYGVKD. This CDR3 comprises 13 residues. V was cut by 11 bases and J by 3 bases, with 11 bases left in between.

This rearrangement joins TRBV30 to TRBJ1-6, with a weak D call TRBD1 (6 bases). The CDR3 is made up of 13 amino acids. From germline, CDR1 is GTSNPN and CDR2 SVGIG (reference sequence). V lost 4 bases to trimming and J lost 4 bases, with 8 bases between them. The CDR3 DNA sequence: TGTGCCTGGATCCAGGGGTATAATTCACCCCTCCACTTT. This translates into CAWIQGYNSPLHF.

The chain links TRBV7-8 to TRBJ2-3, with 10 nucleotides matching TRBD1. Germline lookup yields CDR1 SGHVS and CDR2 FQNEAQ. V shed 5 bases and J 0 bases; nucleotides not matched to a gene: 20. This CDR3 is built from 21 residues. CDR3 amino acids: CASSRARDRGSLVRSTDTQYF. The CDR3 DNA follows: TGTGCCAGCAGCCGAGCCCGGGACAGGGGATCCCTAGTCCGAAGCACAGATACGCAGTATTTT.

The rearrangement links TRBV5-6 to TRBJ1-5; 8 nucleotides align to TRBD1. Germline loops: CDR1 SGHDT, CDR2 YYEEEE. J gave up 4 bases and V 4 bases, and 10 bases lay outside the gene matches. The CDR3 spans 16 residues. The CDR3 sequence: CASSPGTGGPNQPQHF. The CDR3 DNA reads as TGTGCCAGCAGCCCGGGGACAGGAGGGCCAAATCAGCCCCAGCATTTT.

The rearrangement uses TRBV18 and TRBJ1-2; the D gene is possibly TRBD1 (6 bases). The length of the CDR3 is 15 residues. Germline V gives CDR1 KGHSH, CDR2 LQKENI. Trimming left V 2 bases short and J 3 bases short, with 13 bases between. CDR3 sequence (DNA): TGTGCCAGCTCACCATTCGGCAGGGGTGACTATGGCTACACCTTC. Its translation is CASSPFGRGDYGYTF.

Here the CDR3 reads CASRPQGDTEAFF. The CDR3 DNA follows: TGTGCCAGCAGGCCACAGGGGGACACTGAAGCTTTCTTT. V usage is TRBV2 and J usage is TRBJ1-1; 8 bases line up with TRBD1. Germline CDR1 is SNHLY and CDR2 is FYNNEI. V lost 6 bases to trimming and J lost 3 bases; unmatched junction nucleotides: 3. The CDR3 length is 13 residues.

The rearrangement uses TRBV20-1 and TRBJ1-2, with D unclear. Trimming left V 4 bases short and J 8 bases short, with 11 bases between. Looked up from germline, CDR1 is DFQATT and CDR2 is SNEGSKA (reference sequence). This CDR3 spans 11 amino acids. The CDR3: CSANPPEGYTF. CDR3 nucleotide sequence: TGCAGTGCTAACCCCCCTGAAGGCTACACCTTC.

The gene calls are TRBV6-6 and TRBJ1-1; a possible D gene is TRBD1 (6 bases). The CDR3 consists of 13 residues. V was cut by 11 bases and J by 1 base, with 14 bases left in between. In germline, CDR1 is MNHNY, CDR2 SVGAGI (reference sequence). CDR3 DNA: TGTGCCGGACGGGGCAGGGGGAACACTGAAGCTTTCTTT. Protein sequence: CAGRGRGNTEAFF.

The chain recombines TRBV3-1 (or the pseudogene TRBV3-2) with TRBJ2-2; D may be TRBD1 (6 bases). Germline values: CDR1 LGHDT, CDR2 YNNKEL (reference sequence). This CDR3 has 16 amino acids. V lost 0 bases and J lost 0, with 8 bases in between. CDR3 DNA: TGTGCCAGCAGCCAAGATACAGGGTCGAACACCGGGGAGCTGTTTTTT. Translated, it gives CASSQDTGSNTGELFF.

The rearrangement links TRBV20-1 to TRBJ2-2; D gene unclear. The CDR3 has 12 amino acids. Germline V gives CDR1 DFQATT, CDR2 SNEGSKA (reference sequence). The germline V and J ends were trimmed by 3 bases and 4 bases, with 6 bases remaining between them. The CDR3 nucleotides read TGCAGTGCTAGTTCGGGCACCGGGGAGCTGTTTTTT. Translating it yields CSASSGTGELFF.

Only a few counts were recorded for this clone. The gene calls are TRBV6-5 and TRBJ1-4; the D gene is possibly TRBD1 (6 bases). This CDR3 contains 15 residues. Germline V gene lookup returns CDR1 MNHEY and CDR2 SVGAGI. The ends were cut back, 5 bases at V and 2 bases at J, with 12 bases in the middle. CDR3 loop: CASSTGLPTNEKLFF. CDR3 in DNA: TGTGCCAGCAGTACAGGGTTACCGACTAATGAAAAACTGTTTTTT.

The genes are TRBV11-2 and TRBJ1-5, with a possible D match to TRBD1 (5 bases). In germline, CDR1 is SGHAT, CDR2 FQNNGV. This CDR3 is built from 15 residues. V gave up 1 base and J gave up 3 bases, with 10 bases separating them. The CDR3: CASSLGDRFNQPQHF. The CDR3 DNA is TGTGCCAGCAGCTTAGGAGACAGATTCAATCAGCCCCAGCATTTT.

The rearrangement links TRBV12-5 to TRBJ2-1; D is undetermined. The length of the CDR3 is 14 residues. From germline, CDR1 is LGHNT and CDR2 FRNRAP. Trimming stripped 6 bases from V and 0 bases from J, with 9 bases between. The CDR3 region is CASGRTGSYNEQFF. As DNA, the CDR3 is TGTGCTAGTGGCCGGACGGGCTCCTACAATGAGCAGTTCTTC. The complete variable domain, with remaining parts taken from reference TRBV12-5 and TRBJ2-1, reads DARVTQTPRHKVTEMGQEVTMRCQPILGHNTVFWYRQTMMQGLELLAYFRNRAPLDDSGMPKDRFSAEMPDATLATLKIQPSEPRDSAVYFCASGRTGSYNEQFFGPGTRLTVL.

The V and J genes are TRBV6-2 or TRBV6-3 and TRBJ1-2; D may be TRBD1 (6 bases). The CDR3 is 14 amino acids. Deletions cut 6 bases from V and 3 bases from J, with 14 bases between. Germline V lookup: CDR1 MNHEY, CDR2 SVGEGT. The CDR3 here is CASSDTGRDYGYTF. In nucleotides, the CDR3 is TGTGCCAGCAGCGACACAGGGCGGGACTATGGCTACACCTTC.

This sequence joins TRBV2 and TRBJ1-5; D gene unclear. The CDR3 is 15 residues long. Germline CDR1 reads SNHLY; CDR2 reads FYNNEI. V lost 6 bases, J lost 0 bases, and 12 bases lay in between. The CDR3 here is CASRAELYSNQPQHF. The CDR3 nucleotides read TGTGCCAGCAGAGCGGAACTCTATAGCAATCAGCCCCAGCATTTT.

The CDR3 loop is CASKFEGDEQFF. CDR3 bases: TGTGCCAGCAAGTTCGAAGGGGATGAGCAGTTCTTC. This sequence joins TRBV6-5 and TRBJ2-1, with D possibly TRBD1 on 5 matching bases. CDR1 is MNHEY and CDR2 is SVGAGI in the germline V gene. V dropped 7 bases and J dropped 8 bases, with 12 bases sitting between them. The CDR3 is made up of 12 amino acids.

The CDR3 DNA is TGTGCCAGCAGTCCCAATCACAGGGGATCTAACTATGGCTACACCTTC. Its protein product is CASSPNHRGSNYGYTF. The rearrangement links TRBV28 to TRBJ1-2; 7 nucleotides agree with TRBD1. The CDR3 extends over 16 amino acids. V lost 5 bases and J lost 0; bases outside the gene matches: 9. The germline CDR1 and CDR2 sequences are MDHEN and SYDVKM.

The genes are TRBV4-2 and TRBJ2-7; 8 nucleotides line up with TRBD1. The germline V gene has CDR1 LGHNA and CDR2 YNFKEQ. Losses at the gene ends were 0 bases for V and 4 bases for J; bases not matched to a gene: 11. The CDR3 is 17 residues long. The CDR3 bases are TGTGCCAGCAGCCAAGATTCGACGGGGCAGGGGGCTTACGAGCAGTACTTC. It translates to CASSQDSTGQGAYEQYF.

J is TRBJ1-6 and V is TRBV25-1, with TRBD1 identical over 9 bases. The junction had 5 bases not matched to a gene; V was cut back by 2 bases and J by 3 bases. Germline CDR1 is MGHDK and CDR2 is SYGVNS. The CDR3 sequence is 17 residues long. The CDR3 region is CASSETTGGFYNSPLHF. The CDR3 nucleotides read TGTGCCAGCAGTGAAACTACAGGGGGCTTCTATAATTCACCCCTCCACTTT.

J is TRBJ2-6 and V is TRBV7-3; 8 positions agree with TRBD1. The germline V gene has CDR1 SGHTA and CDR2 FQGTGA. This CDR3 contains 19 residues. Losses at the gene ends were 2 bases for V and 0 bases for J; bases not matched to a gene: 9. CDR3 bases: TGTGCCAGCAGCTTAGTTCCCCAGGGGGCTTACTCTGGGGCCAACGTCCTGACTTTC. Protein: CASSLVPQGAYSGANVLTF.